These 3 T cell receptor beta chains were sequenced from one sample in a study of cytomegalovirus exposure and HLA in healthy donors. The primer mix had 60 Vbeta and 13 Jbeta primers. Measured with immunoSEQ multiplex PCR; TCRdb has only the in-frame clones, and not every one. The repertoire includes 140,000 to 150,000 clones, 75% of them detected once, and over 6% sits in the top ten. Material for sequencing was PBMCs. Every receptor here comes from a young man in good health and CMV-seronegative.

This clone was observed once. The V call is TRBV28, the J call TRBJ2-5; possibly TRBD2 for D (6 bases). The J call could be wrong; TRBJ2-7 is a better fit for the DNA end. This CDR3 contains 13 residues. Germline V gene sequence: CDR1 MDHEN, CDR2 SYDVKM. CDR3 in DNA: TGTGCCAGCAGTTTAGGCGGAGGGGACGAGCAGTACTTC. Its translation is CASSLGGGDEQYF.

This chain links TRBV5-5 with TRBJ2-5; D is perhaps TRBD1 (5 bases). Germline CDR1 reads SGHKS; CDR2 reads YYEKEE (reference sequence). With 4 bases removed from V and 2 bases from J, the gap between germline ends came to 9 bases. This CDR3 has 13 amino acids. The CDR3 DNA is TGTGCCAGCAGCGTGACAGTTCAAGAGACCCAGTACTTC. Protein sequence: CASSVTVQETQYF.

The CDR3 here is CASSPRDRGLTEAFF. CDR3 in DNA: TGTGCCAGCAGCCCCCGGGACAGGGGGCTTACTGAAGCTTTCTTT. The V call is TRBV7-2, the J call TRBJ1-1, with 12 bases identical to TRBD1. CDR1 SGHTA and CDR2 FQGNSA come from the germline V gene. After removal of 5 bases from V and 5 bases from J, the junction contained 6 bases not matched to a gene. The CDR3 has 15 amino acids.